What follows is one TCR beta chain and its context. The sample belongs to a study of CD8 T cells in Susac syndrome. Reverse transcription used roughly 0.45 to 1 ug RNA and random hexamers. Via MiXCR, TCRdb re-called the immunoSEQ multiplex PCR reads, giving one row per CDR3 protein. The sample consists of 120,000 to 150,000 distinct CDR3 sequences, approximately 94% of them appearing once. The CDR3 covers 14 residues. Germline CDR1 is SGHAT and CDR2 is FQNNGV. V was pared by 0 bases and J by 6 bases, with 10 bases between. TEMRA cells were FACS-enriched, unlike CD8+ and CD4+ T cells, which were negatively isolated.

The sequence was collected from a human donor in good health. The chain has TRBV11-2 and TRBJ2-3, with D unclear. Sequenced input: CD4+ T cells from PBMCs. This chain's CDR3 is CASSLDRLVDTQYF. The CDR3 coding sequence is TGTGCCAGCAGCTTAGATCGACTGGTGGATACGCAGTATTTT.